These T cell receptor beta chains were read from a single sample in a study of response to subunit inactivated influenza vaccine. TCRdb passed the RT-PCR reads through MiXCR, listing each CDR3 protein once. In the table there are 800,000 or so distinct CDR3 sequences, around 21% of which are singletons. Source: PBMCs from blood, taken roughly 5 days after vaccination. The receptors shown here come from a man over 45 who received an inactivated influenza vaccine. The CDR3 runs from the conserved cysteine through the conserved F or W. A D gene is named only where the DNA matches it firmly. The size entry is marked missing in some rows and otherwise reads once, few, many or a size class.

abundance	v_gene	d_gene	j_gene	CDR3nt	CDR3aa
few	TRBV5-1	TRBD2	TRBJ2-1	TGCGCCAGCAGCTTGGCCCTAGCGGGAGGGTCAGATGAGCAGTTCTTC	CASSLALAGGSDEQFF
once	TRBV28	-	TRBJ2-7	TGTGCCAGCAGTGTCCGGGACAAGAACTACGAGCAGTACTTC	CASSVRDKNYEQYF
few	TRBV28	TRBD1	TRBJ2-5	TGTGCCAGCAGTCAACCAGGGGGCTCGGAGACCCAGTACTTC	CASSQPGGSETQYF
medium-sized	TRBV10-2	-	TRBJ2-7	TGCGCCAGCAGTGCCGGGACGGCCGTCTACGAGCAGTACTTC	CASSAGTAVYEQYF
few	TRBV6-5	-	TRBJ2-7	TGTGCCAGCAGTTACACCCGGCGGGGCCCAATCGAGCAGTACTTC	CASSYTRRGPIEQYF
-	TRBV5-1	-	TRBJ2-7	TGCGCCAGCAGCTTGGAATGGGCAGGGAGCTACGAGCAGTACTTC	CASSLEWAGSYEQYF
-	TRBV7-9	-	TRBJ2-3	TGTGCCAGCAGCCCGGGGTCAGGAAACACAGATACGCAGTATTTT	CASSPGSGNTDTQYF
many	TRBV29-1	-	TRBJ2-7	TGCAGCGTCTCCCTCCCCAGTTCCTACGAGCAGTACTTC	CSVSLPSSYEQYF
many	TRBV20-1	TRBD2	TRBJ2-7	TGCAGTGCTATGCTAGCGGGAAGATACGAGCAGTACTTC	CSAMLAGRYEQYF
few	TRBV18	-	TRBJ1-1	TGTGCCAGCTCATATTCGTACACTGAAGCTTTCTTT	CASSYSYTEAFF
few	TRBV20-1	TRBD2	TRBJ2-3	TGCAGTGCTAAGCGGGGGGCAACAACAGATACGCAGTATTTT	CSAKRGATTDTQYF
few	TRBV5-1	TRBD2	TRBJ2-7	TGCGCCAGCAGCTTGGTAGCTAGCGGCTCCTACGAGCAGTACTTC	CASSLVASGSYEQYF
-	TRBV12-3/TRBV12-4	-	TRBJ1-5	TGTGCCAGCAGTGCCGGGACGGCCCGCAATCAGCCCCAGCATTTT	CASSAGTARNQPQHF
few	TRBV12-3/TRBV12-4	-	TRBJ2-7	TGTGCCAGCAGTTTAGGACGGAAACTAGATCTCTACGAGCAGTACTTC	CASSLGRKLDLYEQYF
many	TRBV6-5	-	TRBJ2-7	TGTGCCAGCAGTTACGGACAGACCTACGAGCAGTACTTC	CASSYGQTYEQYF
-	TRBV5-1	TRBD1	TRBJ2-7	TGCGCCAGCAGCTGGGGGGACAGGGACTCCTACGAGCAGTACTTC	CASSWGDRDSYEQYF
-	TRBV7-2	TRBD1	TRBJ2-1	TGTGCCAGCAGCCCGCGACAGGGTTGGAGCTCCTACAATGAGCAGTTCTTC	CASSPRQGWSSYNEQFF
-	TRBV29-1	-	TRBJ2-3	TGCAGCACGTGGGACCAAGGGACAGATACGCAGTATTTT	CSTWDQGTDTQYF
-	TRBV9	-	TRBJ2-7	TGTGCCAGCAGCGTAGGTCCGGAGGGCAACGAGCAGTACTTC	CASSVGPEGNEQYF
few	TRBV13	TRBD1	TRBJ2-5	TGTGCCAGCAGCTTAGCCCCGGACAGGGTACAAGAGACCCAGTACTTC	CASSLAPDRVQETQYF
few	TRBV5-8	-	TRBJ2-1	TGTGCCAGCAGCTGGACCACAAGCGGGCCTTACAATGAGCAGTTCTTC	CASSWTTSGPYNEQFF
few	TRBV7-2	TRBD2	TRBJ2-7	TGTGCCAGCAGCTTATCTGCCTCTAGCGGCTACGAGCAGTACTTC	CASSLSASSGYEQYF
-	TRBV2	-	TRBJ1-2	TGTGCCAGCAGTCTAGGCGGGGGAGGTGGCTATGGCTACACCTTC	CASSLGGGGGYGYTF
many	TRBV6-5	TRBD1	TRBJ1-2	TGTGCCAGCAGTCGGACAGGTGGTGGCTACACCTTC	CASSRTGGGYTF
many	TRBV10-3	TRBD2	TRBJ2-1	TGTGCCATCAGCCCGACTAGCGCGCAGATGGGCAATGAGCAGTTCTTC	CAISPTSAQMGNEQFF